This T cell receptor beta chain derives from a study of blood T cell repertoires in COVID-19. Study summary: The United States, Italy and Spain were the sources of the acute and convalescent COVID-19 samples. Sources were T cells, B-cell-depleted T cells, or PBMCs; the material itself was cDNA or gDNA.

This CDR3 is built from 13 residues. The V gene end was trimmed by 6 bases and the J gene end by 0 bases; junction bases not matched to a gene: 1. Germline V gene sequence: CDR1 MNHEY, CDR2 SVGAGI. The authors' processing: Scientists estimated how many nucleated cells there were by amplifying reference gene primers. The assay was immunoSEQ multiplex PCR, and TCRdb's table has in-frame clones only and misses some. V and J calls and clone size are given by that table; D and trimming were obtained from the DNA. The data contain approximately 220,000 clones, 65% to 90% of them singletons. This clonotype originated in a woman aged 70 to 79 with acute or convalescent COVID-19. The sample consisted of peripheral blood. The J gene is TRBJ2-7, the V gene TRBV6-5; 8 bases fit TRBD1. CDR3 loop: CASRGTGSYEQYF. The DNA of the CDR3 is TGTGCCAGCAGGGGGACAGGCTCCTACGAGCAGTACTTC.